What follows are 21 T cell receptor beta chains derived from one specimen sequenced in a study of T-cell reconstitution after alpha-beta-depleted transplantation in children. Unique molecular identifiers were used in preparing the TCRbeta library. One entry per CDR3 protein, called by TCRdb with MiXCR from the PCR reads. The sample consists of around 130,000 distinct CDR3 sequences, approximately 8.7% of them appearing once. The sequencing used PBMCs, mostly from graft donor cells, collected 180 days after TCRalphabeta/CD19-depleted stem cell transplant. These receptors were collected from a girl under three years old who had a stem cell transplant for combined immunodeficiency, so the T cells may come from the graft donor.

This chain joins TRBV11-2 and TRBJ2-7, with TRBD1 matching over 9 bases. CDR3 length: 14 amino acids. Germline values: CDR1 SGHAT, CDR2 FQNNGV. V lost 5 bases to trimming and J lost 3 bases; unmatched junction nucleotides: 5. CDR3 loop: CASSNRQGGYEQYF. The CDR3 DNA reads TGTGCCAGCAGCAACAGACAGGGGGGCTACGAGCAGTACTTC.

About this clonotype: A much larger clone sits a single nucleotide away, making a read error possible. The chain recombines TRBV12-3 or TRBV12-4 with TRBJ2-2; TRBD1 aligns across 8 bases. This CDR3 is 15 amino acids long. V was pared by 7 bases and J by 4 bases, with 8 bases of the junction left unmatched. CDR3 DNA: TGTGCCAGCACTATCTTACAGGGGGGCACCGGGGAGCTGTTTTTT. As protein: CASTILQGGTGELFF.

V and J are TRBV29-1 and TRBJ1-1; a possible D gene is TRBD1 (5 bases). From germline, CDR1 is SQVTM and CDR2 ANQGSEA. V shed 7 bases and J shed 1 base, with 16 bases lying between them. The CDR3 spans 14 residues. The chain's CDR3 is CSARGTDWNTEAFF. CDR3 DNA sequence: TGCAGCGCCCGGGGGACTGATTGGAACACTGAAGCTTTCTTT.

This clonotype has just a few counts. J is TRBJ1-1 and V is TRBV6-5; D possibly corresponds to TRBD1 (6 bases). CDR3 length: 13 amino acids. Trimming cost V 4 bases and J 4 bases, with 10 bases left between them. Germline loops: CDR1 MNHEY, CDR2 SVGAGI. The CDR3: CASSLGTSTEAFF. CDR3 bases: TGTGCCAGCAGTTTGGGGACAAGCACTGAAGCTTTCTTT.

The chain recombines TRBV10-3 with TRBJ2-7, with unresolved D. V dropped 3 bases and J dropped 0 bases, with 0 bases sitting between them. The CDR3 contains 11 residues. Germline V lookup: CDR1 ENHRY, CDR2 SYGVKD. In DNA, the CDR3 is TGTGCCATCAGTGACTCCTACGAGCAGTACTTC. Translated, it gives CAISDSYEQYF.

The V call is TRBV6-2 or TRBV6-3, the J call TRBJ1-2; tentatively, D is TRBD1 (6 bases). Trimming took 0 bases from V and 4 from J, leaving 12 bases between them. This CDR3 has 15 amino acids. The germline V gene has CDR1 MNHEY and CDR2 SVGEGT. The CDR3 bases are TGTGCCAGCAGTTACTCGAGGGGACACCCCTATGGCTACACCTTC. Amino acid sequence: CASSYSRGHPYGYTF.

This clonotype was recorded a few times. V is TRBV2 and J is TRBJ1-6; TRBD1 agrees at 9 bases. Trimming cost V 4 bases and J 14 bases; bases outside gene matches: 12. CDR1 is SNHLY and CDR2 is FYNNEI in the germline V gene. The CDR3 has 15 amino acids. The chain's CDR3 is CASSGPRDRDRSLHF. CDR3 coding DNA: TGTGCCAGCAGTGGTCCCCGGGACAGGGACAGATCCCTCCACTTT.

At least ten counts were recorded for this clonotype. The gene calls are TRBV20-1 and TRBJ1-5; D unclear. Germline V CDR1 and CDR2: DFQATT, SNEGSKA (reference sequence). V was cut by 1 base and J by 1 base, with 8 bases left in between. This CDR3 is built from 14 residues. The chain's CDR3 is CSARVDVSNQPQHF. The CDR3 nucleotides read TGCAGTGCTAGAGTGGACGTGAGCAATCAGCCCCAGCATTTT.

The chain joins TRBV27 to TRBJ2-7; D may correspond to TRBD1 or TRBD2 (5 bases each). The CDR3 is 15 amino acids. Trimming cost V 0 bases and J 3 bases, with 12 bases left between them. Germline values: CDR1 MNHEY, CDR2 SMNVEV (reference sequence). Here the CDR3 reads CASSLSHGARYEQYF. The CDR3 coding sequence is TGTGCCAGCAGTTTATCTCACGGGGCCCGCTACGAGCAGTACTTC.

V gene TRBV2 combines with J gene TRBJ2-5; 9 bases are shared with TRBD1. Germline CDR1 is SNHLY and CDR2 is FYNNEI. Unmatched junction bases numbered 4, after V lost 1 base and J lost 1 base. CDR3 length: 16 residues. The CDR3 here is CASSEGTGEVQETQYF. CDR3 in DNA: TGTGCCAGCAGTGAAGGGACAGGGGAAGTCCAAGAGACCCAGTACTTC.

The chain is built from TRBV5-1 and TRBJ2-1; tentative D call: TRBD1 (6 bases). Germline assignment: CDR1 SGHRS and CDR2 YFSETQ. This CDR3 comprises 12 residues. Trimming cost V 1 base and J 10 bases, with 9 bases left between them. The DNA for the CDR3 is TGCGCCAGCAGCTTGTTTGGGACAGAGCAGTTCTTC. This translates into CASSLFGTEQFF.

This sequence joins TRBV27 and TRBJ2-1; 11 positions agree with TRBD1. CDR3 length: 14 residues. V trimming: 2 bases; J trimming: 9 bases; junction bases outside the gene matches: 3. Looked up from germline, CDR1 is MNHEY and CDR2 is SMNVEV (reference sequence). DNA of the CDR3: TGTGCCAGCAGTTTACGGACAGGGGGCCTTGAGCAGTTCTTC. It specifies CASSLRTGGLEQFF.

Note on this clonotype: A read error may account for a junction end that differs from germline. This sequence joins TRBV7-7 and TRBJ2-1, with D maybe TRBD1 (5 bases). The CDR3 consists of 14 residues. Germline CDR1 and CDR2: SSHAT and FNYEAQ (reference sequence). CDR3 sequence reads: CASTPLAGASLQFF. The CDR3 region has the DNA TGTGCTAGCACCCCACTTGCTGGGGCCTCCCTGCAGTTCTTC.

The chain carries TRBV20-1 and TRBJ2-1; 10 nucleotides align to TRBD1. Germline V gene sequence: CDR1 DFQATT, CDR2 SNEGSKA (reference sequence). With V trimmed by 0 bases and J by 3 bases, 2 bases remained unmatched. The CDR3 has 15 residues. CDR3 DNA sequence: TGCAGTGCTAGAGACGGGACAGGGGACTACAATGAGCAGTTCTTC. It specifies CSARDGTGDYNEQFF.

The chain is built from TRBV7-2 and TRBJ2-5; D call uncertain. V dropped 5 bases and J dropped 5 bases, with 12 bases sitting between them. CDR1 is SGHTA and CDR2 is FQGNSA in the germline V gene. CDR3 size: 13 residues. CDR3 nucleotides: TGTGCCAGCAGCCCGCGTTTGGAGGAGACCCAGTACTTC. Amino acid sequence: CASSPRLEETQYF.

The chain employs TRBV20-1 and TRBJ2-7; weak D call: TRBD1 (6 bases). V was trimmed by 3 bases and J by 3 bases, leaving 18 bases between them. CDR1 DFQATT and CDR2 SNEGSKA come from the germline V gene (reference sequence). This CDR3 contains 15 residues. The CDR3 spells CSASSGRGILYEQYF. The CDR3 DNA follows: TGCAGTGCTAGTTCTGGCAGGGGTATCCTCTACGAGCAGTACTTC.

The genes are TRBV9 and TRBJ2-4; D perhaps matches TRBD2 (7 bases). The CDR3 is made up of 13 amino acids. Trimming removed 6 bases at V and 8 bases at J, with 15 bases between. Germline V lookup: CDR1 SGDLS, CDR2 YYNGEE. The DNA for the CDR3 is TGTGCCAGCAACCGTAGAGGGGGGGACATTCAGTACTTC. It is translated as CASNRRGGDIQYF.

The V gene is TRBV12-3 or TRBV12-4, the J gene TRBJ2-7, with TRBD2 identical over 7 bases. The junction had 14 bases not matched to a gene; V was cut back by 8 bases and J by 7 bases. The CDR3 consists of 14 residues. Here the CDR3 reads CASAWEGGVVEQYF. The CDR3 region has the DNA TGTGCCAGCGCATGGGAGGGCGGGGTCGTGGAGCAGTACTTC.

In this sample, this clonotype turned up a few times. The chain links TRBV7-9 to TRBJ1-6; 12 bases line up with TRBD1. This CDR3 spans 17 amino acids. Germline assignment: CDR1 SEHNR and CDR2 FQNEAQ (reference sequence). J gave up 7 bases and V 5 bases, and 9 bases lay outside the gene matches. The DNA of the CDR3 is TGTGCCAGCAGCCGGGACAGGGGGCGCGGGTGGAATTCACCCCTCCACTTT. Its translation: CASSRDRGRGWNSPLHF.

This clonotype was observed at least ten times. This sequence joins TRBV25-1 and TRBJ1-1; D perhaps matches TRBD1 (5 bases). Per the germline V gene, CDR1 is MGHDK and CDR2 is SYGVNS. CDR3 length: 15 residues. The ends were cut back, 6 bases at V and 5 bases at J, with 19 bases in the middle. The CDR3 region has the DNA TGTGCCAGCAGCGCTTGGGGCTCCTTGGGGACTGAAGCTTTCTTT. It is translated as CASSAWGSLGTEAFF.

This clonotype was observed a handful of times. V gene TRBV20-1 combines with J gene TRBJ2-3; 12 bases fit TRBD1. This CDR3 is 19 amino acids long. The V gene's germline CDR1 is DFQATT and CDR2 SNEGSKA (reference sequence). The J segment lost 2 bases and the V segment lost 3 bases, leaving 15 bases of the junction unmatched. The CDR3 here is CSARGDRGRGLRHTDTQYF. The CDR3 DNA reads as TGCAGTGCTAGGGGGGACAGGGGGCGAGGTTTGCGGCACACAGATACGCAGTATTTT.